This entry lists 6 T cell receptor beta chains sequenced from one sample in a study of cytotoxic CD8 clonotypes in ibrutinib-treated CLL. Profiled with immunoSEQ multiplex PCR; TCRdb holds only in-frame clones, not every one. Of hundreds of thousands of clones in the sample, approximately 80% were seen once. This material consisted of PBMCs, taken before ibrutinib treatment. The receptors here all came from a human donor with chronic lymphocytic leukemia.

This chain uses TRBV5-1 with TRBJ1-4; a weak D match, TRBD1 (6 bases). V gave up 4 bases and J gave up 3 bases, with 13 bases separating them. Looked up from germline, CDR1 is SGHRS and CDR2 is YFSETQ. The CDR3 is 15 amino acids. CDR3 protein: CASSLGQLSNEKLFF. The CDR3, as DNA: TGCGCCAGCAGCCTAGGACAGCTATCTAATGAAAAACTGTTTTTT.

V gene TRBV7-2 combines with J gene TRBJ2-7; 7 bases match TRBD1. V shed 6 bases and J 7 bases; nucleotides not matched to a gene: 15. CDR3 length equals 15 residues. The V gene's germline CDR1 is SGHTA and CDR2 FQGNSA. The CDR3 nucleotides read TGTGCCAGCAGTTGGAACCGGGACAGTCTAAAGGAGCAGTACTTC. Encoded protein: CASSWNRDSLKEQYF.

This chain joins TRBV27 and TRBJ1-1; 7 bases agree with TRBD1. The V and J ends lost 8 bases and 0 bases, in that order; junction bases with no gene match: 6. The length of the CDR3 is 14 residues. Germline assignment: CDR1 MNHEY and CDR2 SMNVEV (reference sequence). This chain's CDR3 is CASAGTVMNTEAFF. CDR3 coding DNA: TGTGCCAGCGCCGGGACAGTCATGAACACTGAAGCTTTCTTT.

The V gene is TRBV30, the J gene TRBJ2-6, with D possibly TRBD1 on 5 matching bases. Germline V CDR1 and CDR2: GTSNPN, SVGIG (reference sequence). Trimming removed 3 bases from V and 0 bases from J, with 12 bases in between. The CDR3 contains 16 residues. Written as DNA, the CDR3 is TGTGCCTGGAGAGATATACAGGTCTCTGGGGCCAACGTCCTGACTTTC. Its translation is CAWRDIQVSGANVLTF. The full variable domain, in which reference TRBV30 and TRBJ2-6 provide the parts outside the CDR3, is SQTIHQWPATLVQPVGSPLSLECTVEGTSNPNLYWYRQAAGRGLQLLFYSVGIGQISSEVPQNLSASRPQDRQFILSSKKLLLSDSGFYLCAWRDIQVSGANVLTFGAGSRLTVL.

CDR3 DNA sequence: TGTGCCTGGAGTCAGGGGGCGAAATCCTACGAGCAGTACTTC. This translates into CAWSQGAKSYEQYF. The chain links TRBV30 to TRBJ2-7; the match to TRBD1 covers 8 bases. Germline V gives CDR1 GTSNPN, CDR2 SVGIG (reference sequence). This CDR3 is 14 amino acids long. Trimming removed 2 bases from V and 1 base from J; junction bases left unmatched: 4.

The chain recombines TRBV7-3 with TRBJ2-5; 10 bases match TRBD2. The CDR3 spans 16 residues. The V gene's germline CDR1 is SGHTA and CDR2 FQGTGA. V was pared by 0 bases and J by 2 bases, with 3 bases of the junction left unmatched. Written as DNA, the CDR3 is TGTGCCAGCAGCTTAACTGCTAGCGGGAGTCAAGAGACCCAGTACTTC. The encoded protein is CASSLTASGSQETQYF.